The 30 T cell receptor beta chains reported below all come from one sample, sequenced in a study of T cells in Graves' hyperthyroidism and ophthalmopathy. Amplification of TCR beta CDR3 regions used RNA as the template. First-round RT-PCR targeting the TCR CDR3 was performed with the HTBI primer set. A single record per CDR3 protein comes from TCRdb applying MiXCR to the multiplex PCR reads. This sample has fewer than 750,000 distinct CDR3 sequences, with around 13% found just once. The specimen was blood. These receptors were collected from a woman between 50 and 59 years old with Graves' ophthalmopathy.

The chain couples TRBV20-1 to TRBJ1-4; the D is unclear. Germline CDR1 and CDR2: DFQATT and SNEGSKA (reference sequence). V was cut by 1 base and J by 8 bases, with 11 bases left in between. This CDR3 comprises 13 residues. CDR3 protein: CSARGGFGEKLFF. The CDR3 DNA follows: TGCAGTGCTAGAGGAGGGTTTGGAGAAAAACTGTTTTTT.

The chain recombines TRBV19 with TRBJ2-7; D is uncertain. The CDR3 is made up of 12 amino acids. Trimming removed 4 bases at V and 1 base at J, with 5 bases between. Germline CDR1 reads LNHDA; CDR2 reads SQIVND (reference sequence). The chain's CDR3 is CASSTASYEQYF. Here the CDR3 DNA reads TGTGCCAGTAGTACAGCTTCCTACGAGCAGTACTTC.

V is TRBV19 and J is TRBJ2-2; no firm D call. The CDR3 is 13 amino acids. Trimming pared 7 bases from V and 5 bases from J, leaving 11 bases between. Germline values: CDR1 LNHDA, CDR2 SQIVND (reference sequence). In nucleotides, the CDR3 is TGTGCCAGTATCCTATTGGGGACCGGGGAGCTGTTTTTT. Protein: CASILLGTGELFF.

This sequence joins TRBV20-1 and TRBJ1-4, with a tentative D call TRBD1 (5 bases). The germline V gene has CDR1 DFQATT and CDR2 SNEGSKA (reference sequence). V dropped 7 bases and J dropped 5 bases, with 14 bases sitting between them. The CDR3 is made up of 13 amino acids. The CDR3 DNA is TGCAGTGTCCCGGGACTCGGAAATGAAAAACTGTTTTTT. Its translation is CSVPGLGNEKLFF.

This clonotype was recorded a few times. The genes are TRBV4-1 and TRBJ2-3, with D perhaps assigned TRBD1 or TRBD2 (6 bases each). CDR3 size: 17 residues. Germline CDR1 reads MGHRA; CDR2 reads YSYEKL. The V end was cut by 0 bases, the J end by 4 bases, with 17 bases between. This CDR3 reads CASSQDLVSRGPDTQYF. The CDR3 region has the DNA TGCGCCAGCAGCCAAGATTTGGTCTCACGGGGGCCAGATACGCAGTATTTT.

This clonotype was seen ten or more times. This chain links TRBV7-3 with TRBJ2-5, with 7 bases fitting TRBD2. V shed 2 bases and J 4 bases; nucleotides not matched to a gene: 4. This CDR3 has 14 residues. CDR1 SGHTA and CDR2 FQGTGA come from the germline V gene. The CDR3 loop is CASSLWGGGETQYF. The DNA for the CDR3 is TGTGCCAGCAGCTTATGGGGGGGGGGAGAGACCCAGTACTTC.

This clonotype was counted a few times. The chain carries TRBV2 and TRBJ2-1; D remains unclear. The germline CDR1 and CDR2 sequences are SNHLY and FYNNEI. The CDR3 is 11 residues long. V was pared by 10 bases and J by 13 bases, with 17 bases between. The DNA of the CDR3 is TGTGCCACCCTTCGCGGTAGAGCCCAGTTCTTC. Residues: CATLRGRAQFF.

This clonotype was seen a few times. The chain carries TRBV28 and TRBJ2-5, with 9 bases that match TRBD2. From germline, CDR1 is MDHEN and CDR2 SYDVKM. CDR3 size: 16 residues. V was pared by 7 bases and J by 2 bases, with 11 bases of the junction left unmatched. The CDR3 is CASKFPGLAGQETQYF. The CDR3 DNA is TGTGCCAGCAAATTCCCGGGACTAGCAGGGCAAGAGACCCAGTACTTC.

This clonotype was counted many times. V gene TRBV15 combines with J gene TRBJ2-2, with D possibly TRBD2 on 5 matching bases. This CDR3 contains 17 residues. Deletions cut 0 bases from V and 0 bases from J, with 11 bases between. CDR1 is LNHNV, CDR2 YYDKDF, per germline (reference sequence). The CDR3 loop is CATSRDRGRANTGELFF. Here the CDR3 DNA reads TGTGCCACCAGCAGAGATCGGGGTCGCGCGAACACCGGGGAGCTGTTTTTT.

This clonotype occurred many times. The V call is TRBV5-1, the J call TRBJ1-2, with D possibly being TRBD1 (6 bases). The length of the CDR3 is 14 residues. Between the trimmed V and J ends, which lost 6 bases and 6 bases, there was a span of 18 bases. Germline CDR1 and CDR2: SGHRS and YFSETQ. The CDR3 here is CASMTPGGGDGYTF. In DNA form, the CDR3 reads TGCGCCAGCATGACGCCGGGAGGGGGAGATGGCTACACCTTC.

This clonotype was counted between two and nine times. The V gene is TRBV14, the J gene TRBJ2-1, with D possibly being TRBD2 (6 bases). V was clipped by 1 base and J by 3 bases, with 10 bases between them. The CDR3 consists of 15 residues. Germline CDR1 is SGHDN and CDR2 is FVKESK. CDR3 sequence reads: CASSQGRAFYNEQFF. The CDR3 nucleotides read TGTGCCAGCAGCCAAGGGAGGGCCTTCTACAATGAGCAGTTCTTC.

The chain recombines TRBV20-1 with TRBJ2-2; D not certain. The V end lost 6 bases, the J end lost 3 bases, and 8 bases lay between the germline ends. Germline-derived CDR1 and CDR2 are DFQATT and SNEGSKA (reference sequence). This CDR3 is built from 12 residues. CDR3 nucleotides: TGCAGTGCCGTAACCCACACCGGGGAGCTGTTTTTT. Translated: CSAVTHTGELFF.

Many counts were recorded for this clonotype. The chain recombines TRBV7-2 with TRBJ1-1; TRBD1 is a possible D gene (6 bases). Germline assignment: CDR1 SGHTA and CDR2 FQGNSA. Trimming took 1 base from V and 4 from J, leaving 13 bases between them. CDR3 length equals 15 residues. The CDR3 region is CASSLDAGVGTEAFF. In nucleotides, the CDR3 is TGTGCCAGCAGCTTAGACGCAGGGGTTGGCACTGAAGCTTTCTTT. The full variable domain, completed using reference TRBV7-2 and TRBJ1-1, is GAGVSQSPSNKVTEKGKDVELRCDPISGHTALYWYRQSLGQGLEFLIYFQGNSAPDKSGLPSDRFSAERTGGSVSTLTIQRTQQEDSAVYLCASSLDAGVGTEAFFGQGTRLTVV.

This sequence joins TRBV9 and TRBJ2-3; 7 bases align to TRBD1. Trimming removed 4 bases from V and 7 bases from J; junction bases left unmatched: 15. Per the germline V gene, CDR1 is SGDLS and CDR2 is YYNGEE. The CDR3 contains 16 residues. In DNA form, the CDR3 reads TGTGCCAGCAGCACCAGGGACAGCTCAATGATGTATACGCAGTATTTT. Its translation is CASSTRDSSMMYTQYF.

The chain has TRBV7-9 and TRBJ2-1; 9 nucleotides align to TRBD2. This CDR3 spans 16 amino acids. After removal of 11 bases from V and 6 bases from J, the junction contained 17 bases not matched to a gene. Germline V gene data show CDR1 as SEHNR and CDR2 as FQNEAQ (reference sequence). In nucleotides, the CDR3 is TGTGCCTTAGGCCTGGGGCGGGAGGGCCTTGGCAATGAGCAGTTCTTC. Its protein is CALGLGREGLGNEQFF.

The chain is built from TRBV7-9 and TRBJ1-2; TRBD1 might be the D (5 bases). CDR1 is SEHNR and CDR2 is FQNEAQ in the germline V gene (reference sequence). The CDR3 contains 17 residues. Trimming shortened V by 7 bases and J by 4 bases, and 25 bases separated the two germline ends. For the CDR3, the DNA is TGTGCCAGCACCTCTTCCCTCTATGGGGGGAAGGCCTATGGCTACACCTTC. Protein product: CASTSSLYGGKAYGYTF.

As concerns this clonotype: Mismatch with germline at one junction end may stem from a read error. The CDR3, as DNA: TGCGCCAGCAGCTTGGTCGAGTTAGGTCGCGGCCACCGAGGGAACACTGAAGCCTTCTTT. Translated: CASSLVELGRGHRGNTEAFF. This chain uses TRBV5-1 with TRBJ1-1; D gene uncertain. CDR1 is SGHRS and CDR2 is YFSETQ in the germline V gene. The CDR3 is 20 residues long.

This clonotype was detected many times. The chain employs TRBV10-3 and TRBJ1-2; TRBD1 is a possible D gene (5 bases). V was shortened by 2 bases and J by 13 bases, with 11 bases between the two germline ends. The CDR3 consists of 11 residues. Germline V CDR1 and CDR2: ENHRY, SYGVKD. CDR3 sequence reads: CAISEGTFSTF. The CDR3 DNA follows: TGTGCCATCAGTGAGGGGACGTTTAGCACCTTC.

The chain carries TRBV18 and TRBJ2-5; D is unresolved. The ends were cut back, 5 bases at V and 0 bases at J, with 7 bases in the middle. Looked up from germline, CDR1 is KGHSH and CDR2 is LQKENI. The CDR3 contains 13 residues. The chain's CDR3 is CASSIGYQETQYF. CDR3 DNA: TGTGCCAGCTCAATAGGGTACCAAGAGACCCAGTACTTC.

V usage is TRBV5-1 and J usage is TRBJ2-2; D remains unclear. Germline V gene lookup returns CDR1 SGHRS and CDR2 YFSETQ. CDR3 length: 14 residues. Trimming pared 2 bases from V and 1 base from J, leaving 6 bases between. The CDR3 sequence: CASSFVGNTGELFF. Here the CDR3 DNA reads TGCGCCAGCAGCTTTGTAGGGAACACCGGGGAGCTGTTTTTT.

J is TRBJ2-1 and V is TRBV7-9; 9 nucleotides match TRBD2. Germline V lookup: CDR1 SEHNR, CDR2 FQNEAQ (reference sequence). The CDR3 consists of 16 residues. Trimming took 3 bases from V and 5 from J; bases not matched to a gene: 8. The CDR3 region has the DNA TGTGCCAGCAGCTTCCTAGCGGGAATGGGGCACAATGAGCAGTTCTTC. This translates into CASSFLAGMGHNEQFF.

The genes are TRBV9 and TRBJ2-7; 14 bases line up with TRBD2. The CDR3 is made up of 15 amino acids. The V and J ends lost 0 bases and 7 bases, in that order; junction bases with no gene match: 3. The germline V gene has CDR1 SGDLS and CDR2 YYNGEE. CDR3 bases: TGTGCCAGCAGCGTAGCGGGACTAGCGGGAGTAGAGCAGTACTTC. This gives the protein CASSVAGLAGVEQYF. Based on the CDR3 plus reference TRBV9 and TRBJ2-7, the full variable domain is DSGVTQTPKHLITATGQRVTLRCSPRSGDLSVYWYQQSLDQGLQFLIQYYNGEERAKGNILERFSAQQFPDLHSELNLSSLELGDSALYFCASSVAGLAGVEQYFGPGTRLTVT.

The sample holds a few counts of this clonotype. The chain combines TRBV7-9 with TRBJ1-1; no firm D call. Trimming pared 6 bases from V and 0 bases from J, leaving 17 bases between. The CDR3 contains 16 residues. In germline, CDR1 is SEHNR, CDR2 FQNEAQ (reference sequence). The CDR3 coding sequence is TGTGCCAGCAGAACACCGGATAGGGATCTGAACACTGAAGCTTTCTTT. Translated: CASRTPDRDLNTEAFF.

This clonotype was seen at least ten times. The chain recombines TRBV6-1 with TRBJ2-5; D may be TRBD1 (5 bases). V was cut by 7 bases and J by 5 bases, with 17 bases left in between. The CDR3 runs to 14 residues. Germline CDR1 and CDR2: MNHNS and SASEGT. The CDR3 loop reads CASTPRSTAETQYF. CDR3 nucleotides: TGTGCCAGCACCCCGAGATCGACAGCGGAGACCCAGTACTTC.

There are a few counts of this clonotype. The chain couples TRBV4-2 to TRBJ1-4; TRBD1 matches at 7 bases. The CDR3 is made up of 15 amino acids. V gave up 4 bases and J gave up 7 bases; unmatched junction bases: 9. The germline V gene has CDR1 LGHNA and CDR2 YNFKEQ. DNA for the CDR3: TGTGCCAGCAGCCGTCAGACAGGGCCGGGTGAAAAACTGTTTTTT. Translation: CASSRQTGPGEKLFF.

This clonotype was detected ten times or more. The chain recombines TRBV7-2 with TRBJ2-3; 11 nucleotides agree with TRBD2. Germline V gene data show CDR1 as SGHTA and CDR2 as FQGNSA. The trim removed 1 base at V and 6 bases at J, leaving 3 bases unmatched. CDR3 size: 15 residues. CDR3 sequence: CASSLGVAGGDTQYF. CDR3 coding DNA: TGTGCCAGCAGCTTAGGCGTAGCGGGAGGGGATACGCAGTATTTT.

Many counts were recorded for this clonotype. The CDR3 region has the DNA TGTGCCACCAGTGACTCGACAGGGTGGGCCTACGAGCAGTACTTC. This encodes CATSDSTGWAYEQYF. This sequence joins TRBV24-1 and TRBJ2-7, with 7 bases aligning to TRBD1. Trimming took 4 bases from V and 2 from J; bases not matched to a gene: 7. The CDR3 spans 15 residues. Looked up from germline, CDR1 is KGHDR and CDR2 is SFDVKD.

This clonotype was seen a handful of times. The chain has TRBV30 and TRBJ1-5; possibly TRBD1 for D (5 bases). V lost 1 base and J lost 0, with 10 bases in between. The CDR3 sequence is 15 residues long. CDR1 and CDR2 from the germline V gene are GTSNPN and SVGIG (reference sequence). Written as DNA, the CDR3 is TGTGCCTGGAGTGGGCGGACAAATAGCAATCAGCCCCAGCATTTT. Its protein product is CAWSGRTNSNQPQHF.

This clonotype was seen repeatedly, ten times or more. The CDR3 region has the DNA TGTGCCAGCAGCCAAGTCGGAGCGGGAAGGGAGACCCAGTACTTC. Encoded protein: CASSQVGAGRETQYF. The chain has TRBV3-1 and TRBJ2-5; 7 bases map to TRBD2. The CDR3 is 15 residues long. Germline V CDR1 and CDR2: LGHDT, YNNKEL (reference sequence). The junction had 7 bases not matched to a gene; V was cut back by 1 base and J by 5 bases.

This clonotype was observed at least ten times. V is TRBV28 and J is TRBJ1-5; 10 bases line up with TRBD1. After removal of 6 bases from V and 2 bases from J, the junction contained 7 bases not matched to a gene. Germline V gene sequence: CDR1 MDHEN, CDR2 SYDVKM. This CDR3 spans 16 amino acids. The CDR3 is CASSLRTGGGNQPQHF. In DNA form, the CDR3 reads TGTGCCAGCAGCCTCCGGACAGGGGGTGGCAATCAGCCCCAGCATTTT.